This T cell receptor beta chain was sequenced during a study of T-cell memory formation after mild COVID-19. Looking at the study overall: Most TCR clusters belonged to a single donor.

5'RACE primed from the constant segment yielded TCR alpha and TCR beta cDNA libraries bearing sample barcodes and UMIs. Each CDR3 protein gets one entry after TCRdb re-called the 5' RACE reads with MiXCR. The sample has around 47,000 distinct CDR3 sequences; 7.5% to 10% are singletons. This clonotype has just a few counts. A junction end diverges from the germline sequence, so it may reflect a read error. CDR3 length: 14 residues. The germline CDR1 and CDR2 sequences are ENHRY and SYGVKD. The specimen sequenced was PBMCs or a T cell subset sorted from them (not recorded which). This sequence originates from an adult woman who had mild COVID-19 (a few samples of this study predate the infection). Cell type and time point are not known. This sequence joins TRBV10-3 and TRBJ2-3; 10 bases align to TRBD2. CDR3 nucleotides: TGTGCCATCAGTGGGACTAGCGGCACAGATGCGCAGTATTTT. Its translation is CAISGTSGTDAQYF.